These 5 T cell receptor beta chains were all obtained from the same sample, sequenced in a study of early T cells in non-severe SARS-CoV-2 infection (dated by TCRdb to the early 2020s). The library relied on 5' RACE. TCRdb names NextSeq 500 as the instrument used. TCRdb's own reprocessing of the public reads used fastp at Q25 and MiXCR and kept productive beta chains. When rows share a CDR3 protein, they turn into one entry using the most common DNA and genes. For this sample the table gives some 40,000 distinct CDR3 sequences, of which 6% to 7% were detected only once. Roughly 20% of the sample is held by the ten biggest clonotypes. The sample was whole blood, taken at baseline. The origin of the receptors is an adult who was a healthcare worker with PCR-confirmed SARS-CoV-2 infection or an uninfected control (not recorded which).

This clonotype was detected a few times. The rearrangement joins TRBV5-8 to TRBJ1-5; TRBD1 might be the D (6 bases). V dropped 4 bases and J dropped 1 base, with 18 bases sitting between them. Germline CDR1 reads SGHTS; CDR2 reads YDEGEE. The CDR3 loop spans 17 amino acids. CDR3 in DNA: TGTGCCAGCAGCCCATACAGGGCGACGGGGAGCAATCAGCCCCAGCATTTT. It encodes CASSPYRATGSNQPQHF.

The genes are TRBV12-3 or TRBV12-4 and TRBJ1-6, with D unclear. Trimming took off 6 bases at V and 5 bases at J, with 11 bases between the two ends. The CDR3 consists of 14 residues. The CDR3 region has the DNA TGTGCCAGCAGACGGAGTCCCGATAATTCACCCCTCCACTTT. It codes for CASRRSPDNSPLHF.

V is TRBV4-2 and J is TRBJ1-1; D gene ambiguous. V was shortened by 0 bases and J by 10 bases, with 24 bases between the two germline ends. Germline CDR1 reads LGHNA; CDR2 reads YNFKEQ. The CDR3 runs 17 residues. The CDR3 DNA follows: TGTGCCAGCAGCCAAGATGACTCATTATGGCAGACCATTGGAGCTTTCTTT. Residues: CASSQDDSLWQTIGAFF.

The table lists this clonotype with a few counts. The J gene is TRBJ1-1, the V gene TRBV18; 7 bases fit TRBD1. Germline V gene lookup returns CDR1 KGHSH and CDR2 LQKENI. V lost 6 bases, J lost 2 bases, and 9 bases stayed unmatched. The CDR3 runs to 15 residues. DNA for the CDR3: TGTGCCAGCTCGGCCGTGCGGGACAGCAACACTGAAGCTTTCTTT. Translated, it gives CASSAVRDSNTEAFF.

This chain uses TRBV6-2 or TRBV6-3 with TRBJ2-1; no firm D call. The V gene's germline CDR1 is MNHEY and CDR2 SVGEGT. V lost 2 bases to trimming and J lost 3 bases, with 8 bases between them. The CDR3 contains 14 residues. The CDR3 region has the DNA TGTGCCAGCAGTTACGGGAACCTCTACAATGAGCAGTTCTTC. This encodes CASSYGNLYNEQFF.